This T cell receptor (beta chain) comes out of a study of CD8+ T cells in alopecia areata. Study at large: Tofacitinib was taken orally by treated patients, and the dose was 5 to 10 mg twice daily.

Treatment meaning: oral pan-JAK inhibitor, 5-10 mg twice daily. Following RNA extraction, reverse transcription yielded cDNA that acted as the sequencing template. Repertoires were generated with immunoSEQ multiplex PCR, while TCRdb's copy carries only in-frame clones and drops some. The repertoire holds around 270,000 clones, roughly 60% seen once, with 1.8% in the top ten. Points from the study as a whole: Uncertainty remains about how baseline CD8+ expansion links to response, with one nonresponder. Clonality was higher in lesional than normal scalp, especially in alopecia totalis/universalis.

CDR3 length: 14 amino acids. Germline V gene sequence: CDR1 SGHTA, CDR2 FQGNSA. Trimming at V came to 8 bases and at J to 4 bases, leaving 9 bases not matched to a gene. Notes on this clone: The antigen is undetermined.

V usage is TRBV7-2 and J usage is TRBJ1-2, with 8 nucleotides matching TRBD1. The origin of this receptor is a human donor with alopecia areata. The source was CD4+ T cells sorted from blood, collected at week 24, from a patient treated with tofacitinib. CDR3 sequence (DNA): TGTGCCAGCCGCTCAGGGGGCAGTCTCTATGGCTACACCTTC. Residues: CASRSGGSLYGYTF.